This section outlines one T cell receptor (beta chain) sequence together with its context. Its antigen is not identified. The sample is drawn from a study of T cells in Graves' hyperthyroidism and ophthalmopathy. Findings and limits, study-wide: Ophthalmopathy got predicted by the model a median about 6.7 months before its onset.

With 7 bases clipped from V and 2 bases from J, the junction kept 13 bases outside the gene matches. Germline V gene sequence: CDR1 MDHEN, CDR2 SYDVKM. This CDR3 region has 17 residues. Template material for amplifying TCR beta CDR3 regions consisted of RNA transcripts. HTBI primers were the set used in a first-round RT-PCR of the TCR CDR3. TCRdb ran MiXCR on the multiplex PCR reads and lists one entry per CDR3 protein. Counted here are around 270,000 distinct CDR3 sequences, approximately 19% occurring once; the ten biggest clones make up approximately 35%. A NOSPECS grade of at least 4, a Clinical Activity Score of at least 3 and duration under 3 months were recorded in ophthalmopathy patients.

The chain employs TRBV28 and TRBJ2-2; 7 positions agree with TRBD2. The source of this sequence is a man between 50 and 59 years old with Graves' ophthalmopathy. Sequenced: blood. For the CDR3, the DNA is TGTGCCAGCAAAAAGGTGGGCGGGAGTGGAAACACCGGGGAGCTGTTTTTT. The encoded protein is CASKKVGGSGNTGELFF.